The rows below give T cell receptor beta chains drawn from one sample of a study of beta chain features in type 1 diabetes. Clones were read by immunoSEQ multiplex PCR, and TCRdb kept only the in-frame ones, dropping some. The sample gives about 900,000 clones, 15% to 20% of which show up once; 0.02% to 0.025% is in the top ten. What was sequenced was naive CD4+ T cells from blood. All receptors derive from a young woman in good health. CDR3s include the opening cysteine and the closing phenylalanine or tryptophan. The D gene is left open where the match is weak. A clone size is listed for some rows: how often the clone was seen (once, few, many), or a class if it is expanded.

NA,TRBJ2-3,TRBV10-3,TRBD2,TGTGCCATCAGTGAACGTGGCGGGAGGGCCGTCTGGACAGATACGCAGTATTTT,CAISERGGRAVWTDTQYF
few,TRBJ2-1,TRBV6-1,NA,TGTGCCAGCAGTGATTTGATGGGAACAGCAGACAATGAGCAGTTCTTC,CASSDLMGTADNEQFF
NA,TRBJ2-2,TRBV6-1,TRBD2,TGTGCCAGCAGACTAGCGGGAGGGACCGGGGAGCTGTTTTTT,CASRLAGGTGELFF
few,TRBJ2-3,TRBV28,TRBD1,TGTGCCAGCAGGCACGGACAGGGCGTGGGGTCCGGCACAGATACGCAGTATTTT,CASRHGQGVGSGTDTQYF
few,TRBJ2-3,TRBV11-2,NA,TGTGCCAGCAGCTTAGCAGCCACAGATACGCAGTATTTT,CASSLAATDTQYF
NA,TRBJ2-2,TRBV2,NA,TGTGCCAGCAGGTTACGGGGCGACACCGGGGAGCTGTTTTTT,CASRLRGDTGELFF
few,TRBJ2-1,TRBV19,TRBD1,TGTGCCAGTAGTTTCGGGACAGGGGACAATGAGCAGTTCTTC,CASSFGTGDNEQFF
NA,TRBJ2-6,TRBV19,TRBD1,TGTGCCAGTAGTAAGGGGGCAGTTGGGGCCAACGTCCTGACTTTC,CASSKGAVGANVLTF
few,TRBJ2-7,TRBV6-6,NA,TGTGCCAGCAGTCGGGACTTTCGTACCTACGAGCAGTACTTC,CASSRDFRTYEQYF
few,TRBJ2-3,TRBV10-3,NA,TGTGCCATCAGTGGCTTCGGAGCGTCTAGCACAGATACGCAGTATTTT,CAISGFGASSTDTQYF
NA,TRBJ2-7,TRBV19,NA,TGTGCCAGTAGTATCGGAGCCGGCTCCTACGAGCAGTACTTC,CASSIGAGSYEQYF
NA,TRBJ2-3,TRBV28,TRBD2,TGTGCCAGTATAGCGGGAGGGATGCATACGCAGTATTTT,CASIAGGMHTQYF
NA,TRBJ2-3,TRBV5-1,NA,TGCGCCAGCAGCTTGGCCAGGCTAGCCGACACAGATACGCAGTATTTT,CASSLARLADTDTQYF
few,TRBJ1-3,TRBV5-1,TRBD1,TGCGCCAGCAGCTTGGCGCCCGGGACAGACGGAAACACCATATATTTT,CASSLAPGTDGNTIYF
few,TRBJ2-7,TRBV29-1,TRBD1,TGCAGCGTTGTCTGGGACAGGGACCTGTCCTACGAGCAGTACTTC,CSVVWDRDLSYEQYF
few,TRBJ2-5,TRBV9,TRBD2,TGTGCCAGCAGTAGGGCGGCGGGAGTTGCCCAAGAGACCCAGTACTTC,CASSRAAGVAQETQYF
NA,TRBJ1-1,TRBV28,NA,TGTGCCACCTCTAGAGTTACTGAAGCTTTCTTT,CATSRVTEAFF
few,TRBJ1-2,TRBV4-3,TRBD1,TGCGCCAGCAGCCAGCTGGACAGGGGTGGATATGGCTACACCTTC,CASSQLDRGGYGYTF
NA,TRBJ2-3,TRBV11-2,TRBD1,TGTGCCAGCAGCTTCTCGGACAGGGCACGCACAGATACGCAGTATTTT,CASSFSDRARTDTQYF
NA,TRBJ2-1,TRBV5-1,TRBD2,TGCGCCAGCAGCTTTGGCGGGAGGGCCTCCTACAATGAGCAGTTCTTC,CASSFGGRASYNEQFF
few,TRBJ1-4,TRBV7-3,NA,TGTGCCAGCAGCCCCAGGGTTGGTGAAAAACTGTTTTTT,CASSPRVGEKLFF
few,TRBJ2-7,TRBV11-2,TRBD1,TGTGCCAGCAGCTTAGCGAGACAGGGGCCCGAGCAGTACTTC,CASSLARQGPEQYF
few,TRBJ2-1,TRBV4-3,TRBD2,TGCGCCAGCAGCCAAGATAGGGGACTAGCGAATGAGCAGTTCTTC,CASSQDRGLANEQFF
few,TRBJ2-1,TRBV9,NA,TGTGCCAGCAGCGTAGGCGGACAGACGAGCTCCTACAATGAGCAGTTCTTC,CASSVGGQTSSYNEQFF
few,TRBJ1-2,TRBV28,TRBD1,TGTGCCAGCAGCATCCGGACAGGTGATGGCTACACCTTC,CASSIRTGDGYTF
NA,TRBJ2-3,TRBV7-2,NA,TGTGCCAGCAGCTCGATGGGAGATACGCAGTATTTT,CASSSMGDTQYF
NA,TRBJ1-4,TRBV7-6,NA,TGTGCCAGCAGCTTAGCGGGCGGGGGCCGGCGTGAAAAACTGTTTTTT,CASSLAGGGRREKLFF
few,TRBJ2-5,TRBV25-1,TRBD2,TGTGCCAGCAGTGAGATAGCGGGAGGCGAGACCCAGTACTTC,CASSEIAGGETQYF
few,TRBJ2-1,TRBV9,NA,TGTGCCAGCAGCGTAGATATTAAGTCGAATGAGCAGTTCTTC,CASSVDIKSNEQFF
few,TRBJ2-5,TRBV29-1,NA,TGCAGCGTTGACAGGGTTGAGACCCAGTACTTC,CSVDRVETQYF
few,TRBJ1-4,TRBV21-1,NA,NA,CASSNQGPLGKNCFF
NA,TRBJ1-2,TRBV14,NA,TGTGCCAGCAGCCAAGTCGGGGCTAACTATGGCTACACCTTC,CASSQVGANYGYTF
few,TRBJ2-1,TRBV7-2,TRBD2,TGTGCCAGCAGCTCCCCTGAAGCGGGAGGGGCCTACAATGAGCAGTTCTTC,CASSSPEAGGAYNEQFF
NA,TRBJ1-2,TRBV5-1,NA,TGCGCCAGCAGCTTGAAAGACAGCGGGGGCTACACCTTC,CASSLKDSGGYTF
few,TRBJ2-7,TRBV27,NA,TGTGCCAGCAGTTTATTGGACAGATCCTACGAGCAGTACTTC,CASSLLDRSYEQYF
few,TRBJ2-3,TRBV6-5,NA,TGTGCCAGCAGTTATGCTCAATCAGATACGCAGTATTTT,CASSYAQSDTQYF
NA,TRBJ2-3,TRBV11-2,NA,TGTGCCAGCAGCTTAGGGGCTTCGGCTCCAGGAGTGTATACGCAGTATTTT,CASSLGASAPGVYTQYF
NA,TRBJ1-3,TRBV29-1,NA,TGCAGCGTTGGTCCCCACTCTGGAAACACCATATATTTT,CSVGPHSGNTIYF
NA,TRBJ2-1,TRBV5-4,NA,TGTGCCAGCAGCTCCGGGAGCGGGCGGAGCTCCTACAATGAGCAGTTCTTC,CASSSGSGRSSYNEQFF
NA,TRBJ1-1,TRBV4-2,NA,TGTGCCAGCAGCCAAGAGTTCCCTTCAGCGATGACTGAAGCTTTCTTT,CASSQEFPSAMTEAFF
few,TRBJ2-2,TRBV6-1,TRBD2,TGTGCCAGCAGTAGCCTAGCGGGCACCGGGGAGCTGTTTTTT,CASSSLAGTGELFF
NA,TRBJ1-3,TRBV7-9,NA,TGTGCCAGCAGATTGGGGAGTCCGGGAAACACCATATATTTT,CASRLGSPGNTIYF
NA,TRBJ1-2,TRBV9,NA,TGTGCCAGCAGCGCCCTGACGGAGCATATGTATGGCTACACCTTC,CASSALTEHMYGYTF
few,TRBJ2-5,TRBV2,NA,TGTGCCAGCAGTCGGACGGAGACCCAGTACTTC,CASSRTETQYF
NA,TRBJ2-3,TRBV25-1,NA,TGTGCCAGCAGTGAATCTGGGGCGGTGGGCACAGATACGCAGTATTTT,CASSESGAVGTDTQYF
few,TRBJ2-5,TRBV7-6,NA,TGTGCCAGCAGCTTATCTCTAGAGACCCAGTACTTC,CASSLSLETQYF
few,TRBJ2-3,TRBV29-1,NA,TGCAGCGTTGAAATTACAGGGAGCACAGATACGCAGTATTTT,CSVEITGSTDTQYF
once,TRBJ2-3,TRBV18,TRBD2,TGTGCCAGCTCACTCCAGGGAGGGACTAGCACAGATACGCAGTATTTT,CASSLQGGTSTDTQYF
NA,TRBJ2-3,TRBV7-3,TRBD2,TGTGCCAGCAGCTTAACCCCAGCGGGAGGATACACAGATACGCAGTATTTT,CASSLTPAGGYTDTQYF
few,TRBJ1-2,TRBV13,NA,TGTGCCACCCTACCTCCCCCCCGGAAGGCGCGGTACAGGGATGACAACTATGGCTACACCTTC,CATLPPPRKARYRDDNYGYTF
NA,TRBJ2-7,TRBV7-9,NA,TGTGCCAGCAGAAACCAAGGGGACTACGAGCAGTACTTC,CASRNQGDYEQYF
few,TRBJ2-3,TRBV7-9,NA,TGTGCCAGCAGCATCAGGGGGGGCACAGATACGCAGTATTTT,CASSIRGGTDTQYF
NA,TRBJ2-3,TRBV7-7,NA,TGTGCTAGCAGCTTCGTCCTACCAACCACTAGCACAGATACGCAGTATTTT,CASSFVLPTTSTDTQYF
NA,TRBJ2-1,TRBV7-9,TRBD2,TGTGCCAGCAGCTTGGGAACTAGCGGGTTACCCTTATACAATGAGCAGTTCTTC,CASSLGTSGLPLYNEQFF
NA,TRBJ2-1,TRBV7-9,TRBD2,TGTGCCAGCAGCTTAGGGAAGACTAGCGGGAGGGCGTACAATGAGCAGTTCTTC,CASSLGKTSGRAYNEQFF
few,TRBJ2-3,TRBV28,TRBD2,TGTGCCAGCAAAGCGGGAGGTAGCACAGATACGCAGTATTTT,CASKAGGSTDTQYF
NA,TRBJ1-5,TRBV28,NA,TGTGCCAGCAGTTTACACCGCCGGGCGGGTAATCAGCCCCAGCATTTT,CASSLHRRAGNQPQHF
NA,TRBJ1-1,TRBV25-1,NA,TGTGCCAGCAGTGCATATATGAACACTGAAGCTTTCTTT,CASSAYMNTEAFF
few,TRBJ2-3,TRBV7-2,TRBD1,TGTGCCAGCAGCTTGATTGGTTGGGACAGGGTACCAGATACGCAGTATTTT,CASSLIGWDRVPDTQYF